Listed below are T cell receptor beta chains from one sample, sequenced in a study of T cell responses to AZD1222 COVID-19 vaccine. Some clones are missing from TCRdb's copy, which holds only in-frame ones; the method was immunoSEQ multiplex PCR. Of about 120,000 clones listed, around 87% are singletons. Material: peripheral blood, obtained 28 days after the second AZD1222 dose. These receptors all stem from an adult who received the AZD1222 COVID-19 vaccine. CDR3s include the opening cysteine and the closing phenylalanine or tryptophan. Each record gives: J gene, V gene, D gene, clone size, CDR3 DNA, CDR3 protein. A D gene is named only where the DNA matches it firmly. Clone size is stated in some rows and not others, as once, few, many or a class when expanded.

j_call: TRBJ2-7; v_call: TRBV6-5; d_call: TRBD1; clone_size: NA; cdr3_nt: TGTGCCAGCAGTACTCAGGGGGCCCTCCCCTCCGAGCAGTACTTC; cdr3_aa: CASSTQGALPSEQYF
j_call: TRBJ2-3; v_call: TRBV29-1; d_call: NA; clone_size: NA; cdr3_nt: TGCAGCGTTGAGTCGGGGGATACGCAGTATTTT; cdr3_aa: CSVESGDTQYF
j_call: TRBJ1-5; v_call: TRBV28; d_call: NA; clone_size: NA; cdr3_nt: TGTGCCAGCAGACCCAATCTGGGCGCCGGGCAGCCCCAGCATTTT; cdr3_aa: CASRPNLGAGQPQHF
j_call: TRBJ1-6; v_call: TRBV6-4; d_call: TRBD1; clone_size: few; cdr3_nt: TGTGCCAACCGGACAGGTCCCATGAATTCACCCCTCCACTTT; cdr3_aa: CANRTGPMNSPLHF
j_call: TRBJ1-1; v_call: TRBV6-4; d_call: NA; clone_size: NA; cdr3_nt: TGTGCCAGCAGTACCACACCGAACACTGAAGCTTTCTTT; cdr3_aa: CASSTTPNTEAFF
j_call: TRBJ1-2; v_call: TRBV6-4; d_call: NA; clone_size: NA; cdr3_nt: TGTGCCAGCAGTGACTCGACTCTGTATGGCTACACCTTC; cdr3_aa: CASSDSTLYGYTF
j_call: TRBJ1-2; v_call: TRBV9; d_call: NA; clone_size: few; cdr3_nt: TGTGCCAGCAGCTCAGAATTACAGGGAGGTGGAAGAAATGGCTACACCTTC; cdr3_aa: CASSSELQGGGRNGYTF
j_call: TRBJ1-1; v_call: TRBV4-3; d_call: NA; clone_size: NA; cdr3_nt: TGCGCCAGCAGCCAAGATTGGGCACGGATGAACACTGAAGCTTTCTTT; cdr3_aa: CASSQDWARMNTEAFF
j_call: TRBJ1-2; v_call: TRBV29-1; d_call: NA; clone_size: NA; cdr3_nt: TGCAGCGTTAGGACGGAGACGAACTATGGCTACACCTTC; cdr3_aa: CSVRTETNYGYTF
j_call: TRBJ2-1; v_call: TRBV15; d_call: NA; clone_size: once; cdr3_nt: TGTGCCACCAGCAGAGTTAGGGGGGGGACTGAGCAGTTCTTC; cdr3_aa: CATSRVRGGTEQFF
j_call: TRBJ1-2; v_call: TRBV1; d_call: NA; clone_size: NA; cdr3_nt: TGCACCAGCAGCCAAGAGAGACAGGAGGTCAACTATGGCTACACCTTC; cdr3_aa: CTSSQERQEVNYGYTF
j_call: TRBJ1-1; v_call: TRBV19; d_call: NA; clone_size: NA; cdr3_nt: TGTGCCAGTAGTATTAGGAACCGGAACACTGAAGCTTTCTTT; cdr3_aa: CASSIRNRNTEAFF
j_call: TRBJ1-1; v_call: TRBV29-1; d_call: TRBD1; clone_size: once; cdr3_nt: TGCAGCGTTGGGGACAGGGTGGGCACTGAAGCTTTCTTT; cdr3_aa: CSVGDRVGTEAFF
j_call: TRBJ2-2; v_call: TRBV27; d_call: TRBD2; clone_size: NA; cdr3_nt: TGTGCCAGCAGTCGGACTAGCGTCGGGGAGCTGTTTTTT; cdr3_aa: CASSRTSVGELFF
j_call: TRBJ2-7; v_call: TRBV11-3; d_call: NA; clone_size: NA; cdr3_nt: TGTGCCAGCAGCTCGGGATTAAAGGACGAGCAGTACTTC; cdr3_aa: CASSSGLKDEQYF
j_call: TRBJ1-2; v_call: TRBV4-3; d_call: NA; clone_size: NA; cdr3_nt: TGCGCCAGCAGCCAAGGGGGAGGCCTAGGACATGGCTACACCTTC; cdr3_aa: CASSQGGGLGHGYTF
j_call: TRBJ2-5; v_call: TRBV25-1; d_call: TRBD1; clone_size: NA; cdr3_nt: TGTGCCAGCAGTGAGACAGGGAAAGAGACCCAGTACTTC; cdr3_aa: CASSETGKETQYF
j_call: TRBJ2-3; v_call: TRBV5-1; d_call: NA; clone_size: once; cdr3_nt: TGCGCCAGCAGTGATGGTTCGGATACGCAGTATTTT; cdr3_aa: CASSDGSDTQYF
j_call: TRBJ1-1; v_call: TRBV29-1; d_call: NA; clone_size: NA; cdr3_nt: TGCAGCGTTTCCCACCGGAACACTGAAGCTTTCTTT; cdr3_aa: CSVSHRNTEAFF
j_call: TRBJ2-3; v_call: TRBV6-4; d_call: NA; clone_size: few; cdr3_nt: TGTGCCAGCAGTGACTCGATACCAGGGGCCGGCACAGATACGCAGTATTTT; cdr3_aa: CASSDSIPGAGTDTQYF
j_call: TRBJ1-1; v_call: TRBV28; d_call: NA; clone_size: few; cdr3_nt: TGTGCCAGCAGTTTGGGGTCCGAGGGCACTGAAGCTTTCTTT; cdr3_aa: CASSLGSEGTEAFF
j_call: TRBJ1-5; v_call: TRBV10-3; d_call: TRBD1; clone_size: NA; cdr3_nt: TGTGCCATCAGTGAGACCGGGACAGGCAATCAGCCCCAGCATTTT; cdr3_aa: CAISETGTGNQPQHF
j_call: TRBJ1-3; v_call: TRBV21-1; d_call: NA; clone_size: NA; cdr3_nt: TGTGCCAGCAGCCCTATCGGGATTCTACAATGCACCATATATTTT; cdr3_aa: CASSPIGILQCTIYF
j_call: TRBJ2-7; v_call: TRBV6-5; d_call: NA; clone_size: NA; cdr3_nt: TGTGCCACCCGCGGGGTTAACGAGCAGTACTTC; cdr3_aa: CATRGVNEQYF
j_call: TRBJ2-3; v_call: TRBV29-1; d_call: NA; clone_size: NA; cdr3_nt: TGCAGCATCAAAGTGGACTACACAGATACGCAGTATTTT; cdr3_aa: CSIKVDYTDTQYF
j_call: TRBJ1-6; v_call: TRBV10-3; d_call: NA; clone_size: medium-sized; cdr3_nt: TGTGCCATCAGTGAGTCCGGGGTTAATTCACCCCTCCACTTT; cdr3_aa: CAISESGVNSPLHF
j_call: TRBJ1-1; v_call: TRBV7-6; d_call: NA; clone_size: NA; cdr3_nt: TGTGCCAGCAGCTCCGGGGGACCTGAAGCTTTCTTT; cdr3_aa: CASSSGGPEAFF
j_call: TRBJ1-2; v_call: TRBV27; d_call: TRBD1; clone_size: NA; cdr3_nt: TGTGCCAGCAGACCGGGACAGGCCCCTGGCTACACCTTC; cdr3_aa: CASRPGQAPGYTF
j_call: TRBJ2-7; v_call: TRBV27; d_call: NA; clone_size: NA; cdr3_nt: TGTGCCAGCAGTTTAGCCGGTAGAGGATTACTATACGAGCAGTACTTC; cdr3_aa: CASSLAGRGLLYEQYF
j_call: TRBJ1-1; v_call: TRBV12-3/TRBV12-4; d_call: NA; clone_size: once; cdr3_nt: TGTGCCAGCAGTTTCTGGAACACTGAAGCTTTCTTT; cdr3_aa: CASSFWNTEAFF
j_call: TRBJ1-1; v_call: TRBV5-1; d_call: TRBD1; clone_size: NA; cdr3_nt: TGCGCCAGCGGGGACAGAGAGATGAACACTGAAGCTTTCTTT; cdr3_aa: CASGDREMNTEAFF
j_call: TRBJ2-1; v_call: TRBV11-2; d_call: TRBD1; clone_size: NA; cdr3_nt: TGTGCCAGCAGCTGGGGACAGTACAATGAGCAGTTCTTC; cdr3_aa: CASSWGQYNEQFF
j_call: TRBJ1-6; v_call: TRBV4-3; d_call: NA; clone_size: NA; cdr3_nt: TGCGCCAGCAACCGGGACGGTAATTCACCCCTCCACTTT; cdr3_aa: CASNRDGNSPLHF
j_call: TRBJ1-6; v_call: TRBV21-1; d_call: NA; clone_size: NA; cdr3_nt: TGTGCCAGCAGCCCCTTCTCCTATAATTCACCCCTCCACTTT; cdr3_aa: CASSPFSYNSPLHF
j_call: TRBJ2-2; v_call: TRBV6-5; d_call: NA; clone_size: NA; cdr3_nt: TGTGCCAGCAGTTACTCGTTTAGGGGGGAGCTGTTTTTT; cdr3_aa: CASSYSFRGELFF
j_call: TRBJ2-3; v_call: TRBV19; d_call: NA; clone_size: NA; cdr3_nt: TGTGCCAGTAGTCCATCCACAGATACGCAGTATTTT; cdr3_aa: CASSPSTDTQYF
j_call: TRBJ1-5; v_call: TRBV21-1; d_call: NA; clone_size: NA; cdr3_nt: TGTGCCAGCAGCAAAGATCGACAGGGCCGTAGCAATCAGCCCCAGCATTTT; cdr3_aa: CASSKDRQGRSNQPQHF
j_call: TRBJ2-2; v_call: TRBV6-1; d_call: NA; clone_size: NA; cdr3_nt: TGTGCCAGCAGGGCCGCCGTGGCCGGGGAGCTGTTTTTT; cdr3_aa: CASRAAVAGELFF
j_call: TRBJ1-2; v_call: TRBV5-1; d_call: TRBD1; clone_size: NA; cdr3_nt: TGCGCCAGCAGCTTGGGACAGGGTTATTATGGCTACACCTTC; cdr3_aa: CASSLGQGYYGYTF
j_call: TRBJ1-2; v_call: TRBV2; d_call: NA; clone_size: NA; cdr3_nt: TGTGCCAGTGCCTTGGGGGGGGCCGACTATGGCTACACCTTC; cdr3_aa: CASALGGADYGYTF